This note documents a single T cell receptor (beta chain) sequence. Its specificity is unknown. This record comes from a study of cytomegalovirus exposure and HLA in healthy donors. Study-wide findings and caveats: Reports credit the classifier with highly specific, highly sensitive diagnosis of cytomegalovirus status.

This PCR relied on a set of 60 Vbeta primers and 13 Jbeta primers. The repertoire was sequenced with immunoSEQ multiplex PCR; TCRdb's copy has only in-frame clones and lacks some. The data contain 120,000 to 150,000 clones, 73% of them singletons. Trimming removed 2 bases from V and 0 bases from J, with 13 bases in between. CDR3 length: 17 amino acids. Germline V gene lookup returns CDR1 LNHNV and CDR2 YYDKDF (reference sequence). The sequence was collected from a woman aged 40 to 49 in good health and CMV-seronegative. Sequenced: PBMCs. The chain carries TRBV15 and TRBJ2-2; D is ambiguous. This CDR3 is CATSRRDIFANTGELFF. CDR3 sequence (DNA): TGTGCCACCAGCAGACGAGACATATTCGCGAACACCGGGGAGCTGTTTTTT.